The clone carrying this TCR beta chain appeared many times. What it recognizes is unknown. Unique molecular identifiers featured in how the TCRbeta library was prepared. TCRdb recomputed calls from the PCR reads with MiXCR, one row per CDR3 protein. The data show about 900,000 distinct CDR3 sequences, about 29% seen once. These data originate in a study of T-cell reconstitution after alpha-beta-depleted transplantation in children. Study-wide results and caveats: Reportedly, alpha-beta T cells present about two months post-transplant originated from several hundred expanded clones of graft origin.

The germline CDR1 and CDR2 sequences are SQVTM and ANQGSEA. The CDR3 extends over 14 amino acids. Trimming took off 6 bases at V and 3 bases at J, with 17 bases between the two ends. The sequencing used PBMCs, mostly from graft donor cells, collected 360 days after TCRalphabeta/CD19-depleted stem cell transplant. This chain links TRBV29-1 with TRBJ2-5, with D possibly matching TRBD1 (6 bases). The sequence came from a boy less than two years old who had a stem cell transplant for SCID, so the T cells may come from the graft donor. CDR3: CSVLRDTLKETQYF. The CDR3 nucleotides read TGCAGCGTATTAAGGGACACCTTGAAAGAGACCCAGTACTTC.